The text below deals with one T cell receptor beta chain. Antigen: not known. At one end, the junction sequence differs from germline, possibly due to a read error. CDR1 and CDR2 (germline): WSHSY, SAAADI. CDR3 size: 12 residues. The data stem from a study of tumor-infiltrating lymphocytes in primary liver carcinoma. At the level of the study: There were roughly 3.65 to 8 million productive TCRbeta reads per sample, a yield similar across tissue types. Study-level results: Reduced overlap was seen in tumor-adjacent and tumor-blood pairs versus tumor region pairs. Blood's top-250-clone fraction was significantly lower than that of tumors (p = 0.039).

Both RNA and DNA were isolated together from about 21-30 mg of bulk tissue that had not been sorted. All tumor samples contained more than 80% viable tumor cells. A constant-region primer served to make TCR beta cDNA from roughly 500 ng total RNA. TCR beta libraries came from three nested multiplex PCR rounds using slightly modified ARM-PCR. A C-beta reverse primer was combined with TRBV1-TRBV30 forward primers in the first two PCR rounds, and each round had approximately 10 cycles. One entry per CDR3 protein results from TCRdb running MiXCR on the multiplex PCR reads. The table includes tens of thousands of distinct CDR3 sequences, about three quarters detected once.

The material sequenced was liver tumor tissue from sampling region 2. Stated subset: tumor region T2, inferior pole. The chain carries TRBV10-2 and TRBJ2-4; D is unresolved. The receptor comes from a man aged 35 to 55 with primary liver carcinoma and hepatitis B virus infection. Here the CDR3 reads CVSSHSMGTQYF. DNA for the CDR3: TGTGTCAGCAGTCATAGTATGGGCACTCAGTACTTC.